These T cell receptor beta chains were read from a single sample in a study of cytomegalovirus exposure and HLA in healthy donors. TCRdb's table, derived via immunoSEQ multiplex PCR, lists solely in-frame clones and lacks some. The data hold fewer than 60,000 clones, with roughly 93% observed a single time. Sequencing was carried out using PBMCs. These receptors came from a woman aged 18-29 years in good health and CMV-seropositive. CDR3s include the opening cysteine and the closing phenylalanine or tryptophan.

cdr3_aa,v_call,cdr3_length,j_call
CASSGRDRKHYEQYF,TRBV2,15,TRBJ2-7
CASSYSRQGMTGQYF,TRBV6-5,15,TRBJ2-7
CASGEGQGAGGYTF,TRBV7-9,14,TRBJ1-2
CASSFGTGSSGANVLTF,TRBV27,17,TRBJ2-6
CASSQRQGYEQYF,TRBV6-6,13,TRBJ2-7
CASSHRDRSTEAFF,TRBV27,14,TRBJ1-1
CASREGQGNQPQHF,TRBV28,14,TRBJ1-5
CASSVGGRSEKLFF,TRBV9,14,TRBJ1-4
CASSYHKLTQDSLMYF,TRBV28,16,TRBJ2-7
CASSPSSNEKLFF,TRBV18,13,TRBJ1-4
CASSPTKAGGTHNEQFF,TRBV7-8,17,TRBJ2-1
CASRGLAGSKSSYNEQFF,TRBV27,18,TRBJ2-1
CSVRPRSSVSRGDTEAFF,TRBV29-1,18,TRBJ1-1
CASSSRTSGYTDTQYF,TRBV9,16,TRBJ2-3
CASMIDIVNTEAFF,TRBV6-1,14,TRBJ1-1
CASGQFLLGTEAFF,TRBV19,14,TRBJ1-1
CAWSSGGSSDTQYF,TRBV30,14,TRBJ2-3
CASVRDKFDGYTF,TRBV14,13,TRBJ1-2
CASSIGGAGNEQFF,TRBV6-5,14,TRBJ2-1
CASSYRDRGSYGYTF,TRBV9,15,TRBJ1-2
CASSPFLGRVDYGYTF,TRBV6-6,16,TRBJ1-2
CASSHQAGKEETQYF,TRBV10-1,15,TRBJ2-5
CAWSDRSYEQYF,TRBV30,12,TRBJ2-7
CASSDNRDRGPRGYGYTF,TRBV6-1,18,TRBJ1-2
CASSFTGTEAFF,TRBV5-1,12,TRBJ1-1
CASSVGAGGSEQFF,TRBV9,14,TRBJ2-1
CASTPDNSGNTIYF,TRBV21-1,14,TRBJ1-3
CASSDGRARSYEQYF,TRBV2,15,TRBJ2-7
CASSPGGELFF,TRBV27,11,TRBJ2-2
CASRRTGSVRFTEAFF,TRBV5-4,16,TRBJ1-1
CASREQGFTDTQYF,TRBV19,14,TRBJ2-3
CASSKQGAGAFF,TRBV27,12,TRBJ1-1
CASTNRRLGRGNGYTF,TRBV7-8,16,TRBJ1-2
CASSPRLAGELFF,TRBV4-1,13,TRBJ2-2
CASSLVLGAREKLFF,TRBV7-6,15,TRBJ1-4
CASSLRQNYEQYF,TRBV7-9,13,TRBJ2-7
CASSWGGAKNIQYF,TRBV5-6,14,TRBJ2-4
CASGETLAKNIQYF,TRBV7-8,14,TRBJ2-4
CAWASGGTSGANVLTF,TRBV30,16,TRBJ2-6
CASTFWQGARSWETQYF,TRBV7-9,17,TRBJ2-5